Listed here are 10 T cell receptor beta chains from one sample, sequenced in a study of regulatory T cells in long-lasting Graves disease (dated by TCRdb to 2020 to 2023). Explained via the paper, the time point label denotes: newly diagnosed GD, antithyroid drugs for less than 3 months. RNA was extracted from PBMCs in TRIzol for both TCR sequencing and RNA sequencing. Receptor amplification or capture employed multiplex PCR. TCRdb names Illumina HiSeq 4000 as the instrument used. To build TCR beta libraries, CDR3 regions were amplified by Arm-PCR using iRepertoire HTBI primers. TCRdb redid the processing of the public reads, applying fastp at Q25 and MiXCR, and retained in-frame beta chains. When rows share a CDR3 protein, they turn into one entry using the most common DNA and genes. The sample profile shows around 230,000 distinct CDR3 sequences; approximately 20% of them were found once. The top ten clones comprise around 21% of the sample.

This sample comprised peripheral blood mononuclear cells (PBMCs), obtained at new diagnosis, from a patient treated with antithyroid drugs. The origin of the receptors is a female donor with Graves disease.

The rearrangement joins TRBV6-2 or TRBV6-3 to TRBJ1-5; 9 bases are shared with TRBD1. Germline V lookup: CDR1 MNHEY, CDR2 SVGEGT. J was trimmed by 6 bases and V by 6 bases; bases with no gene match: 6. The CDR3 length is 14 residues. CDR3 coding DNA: TGTGCCAGCAGGCTGACAGGGGGAGGTCAGCCCCAGCATTTT. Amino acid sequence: CASRLTGGGQPQHF.

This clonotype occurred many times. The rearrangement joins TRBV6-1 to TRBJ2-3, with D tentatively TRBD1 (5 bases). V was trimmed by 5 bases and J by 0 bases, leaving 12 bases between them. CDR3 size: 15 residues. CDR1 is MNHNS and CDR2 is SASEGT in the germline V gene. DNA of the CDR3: TGTGCCAGCAGTCTCCGGACAAGAAGCACAGATACGCAGTATTTT. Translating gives CASSLRTRSTDTQYF.

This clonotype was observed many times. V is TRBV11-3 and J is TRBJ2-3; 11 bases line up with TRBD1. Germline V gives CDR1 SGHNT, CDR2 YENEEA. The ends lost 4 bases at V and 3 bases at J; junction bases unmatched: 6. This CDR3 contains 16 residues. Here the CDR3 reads CASSSGTGGWTDTQYF. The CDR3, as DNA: TGTGCCAGCAGCTCCGGGACAGGGGGTTGGACAGATACGCAGTATTTT.

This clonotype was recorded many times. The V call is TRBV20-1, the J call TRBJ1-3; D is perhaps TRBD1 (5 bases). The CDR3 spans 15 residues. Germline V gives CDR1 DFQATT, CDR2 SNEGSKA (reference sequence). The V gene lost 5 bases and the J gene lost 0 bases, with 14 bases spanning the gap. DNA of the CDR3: TGCAGTGCTTCACAGGATCCCGCCTCTGGAAACACCATATATTTT. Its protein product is CSASQDPASGNTIYF.

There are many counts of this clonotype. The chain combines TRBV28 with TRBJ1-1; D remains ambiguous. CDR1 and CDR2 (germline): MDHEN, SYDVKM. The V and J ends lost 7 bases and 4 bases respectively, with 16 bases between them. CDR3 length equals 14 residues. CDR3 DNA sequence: TGTGCCAGCAACCCTTGGAGGTGGGGCACTGAAGCTTTCTTT. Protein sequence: CASNPWRWGTEAFF. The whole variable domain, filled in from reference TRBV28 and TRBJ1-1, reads DVKVTQSSRYLVKRTGEKVFLECVQDMDHENMFWYRQDPGLGLRLIYFSYDVKMKEKGDIPEGYSVSREKKERFSLILESASTNQTSMYLCASNPWRWGTEAFFGQGTRLTVV.

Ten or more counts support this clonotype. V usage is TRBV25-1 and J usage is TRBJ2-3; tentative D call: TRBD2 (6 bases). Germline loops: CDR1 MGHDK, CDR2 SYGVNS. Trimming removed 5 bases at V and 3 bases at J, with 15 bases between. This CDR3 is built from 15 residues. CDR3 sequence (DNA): TGTGCCAGCAGTCTGGCGGGACCGAGAACAGATACGCAGTATTTT. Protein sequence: CASSLAGPRTDTQYF.

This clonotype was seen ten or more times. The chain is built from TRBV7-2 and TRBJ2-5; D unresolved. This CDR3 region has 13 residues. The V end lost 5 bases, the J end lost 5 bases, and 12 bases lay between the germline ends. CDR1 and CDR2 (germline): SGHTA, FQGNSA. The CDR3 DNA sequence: TGTGCCAGCAGCCCAATGAAGGCGGAGACCCAGTACTTC. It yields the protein CASSPMKAETQYF.

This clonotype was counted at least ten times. This chain's CDR3 is CSAQSGTSGLTDTQYF. CDR3 sequence (DNA): TGCAGTGCCCAGAGTGGGACTAGCGGGTTGACAGATACGCAGTATTTT. V usage is TRBV20-1 and J usage is TRBJ2-3, with 12 nucleotides matching TRBD2. CDR1 is DFQATT, CDR2 SNEGSKA, per germline (reference sequence). V shed 6 bases, J shed 3 bases, and the junction held 10 bases outside the gene matches. The CDR3 covers 16 residues.

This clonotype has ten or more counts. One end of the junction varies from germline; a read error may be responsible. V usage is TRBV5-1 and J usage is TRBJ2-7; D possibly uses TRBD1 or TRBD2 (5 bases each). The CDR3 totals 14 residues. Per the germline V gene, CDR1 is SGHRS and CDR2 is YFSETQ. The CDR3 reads CASSWGTSGYEQYF. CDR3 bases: TGTGCCAGCAGTTGGGGGACCAGTGGGTACGAGCAGTACTTC.

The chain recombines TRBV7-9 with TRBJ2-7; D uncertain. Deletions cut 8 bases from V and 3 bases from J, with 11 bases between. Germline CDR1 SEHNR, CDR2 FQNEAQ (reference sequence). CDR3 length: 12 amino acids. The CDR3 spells CASAGLGYEQYF. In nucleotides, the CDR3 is TGTGCCAGCGCAGGTTTAGGCTACGAGCAGTACTTC.